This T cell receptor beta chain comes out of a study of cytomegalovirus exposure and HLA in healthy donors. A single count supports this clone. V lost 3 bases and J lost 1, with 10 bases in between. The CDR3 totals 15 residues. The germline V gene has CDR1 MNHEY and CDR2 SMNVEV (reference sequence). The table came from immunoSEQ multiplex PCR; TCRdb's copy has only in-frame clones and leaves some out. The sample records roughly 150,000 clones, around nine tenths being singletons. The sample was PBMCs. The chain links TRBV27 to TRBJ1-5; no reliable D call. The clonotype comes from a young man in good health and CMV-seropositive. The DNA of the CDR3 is TGTGCCAGCAGTTTTGTGCCGGGGAGCAATCAGCCCCAGCATTTT. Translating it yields CASSFVPGSNQPQHF.